One T cell receptor (beta chain) is described in this entry. The antigen is not known. An assay was performed, and its level was deep. Once extracted for a subset, genomic DNA was divided evenly among several immunoSEQ plates. Method: immunoSEQ multiplex PCR; TCRdb's copy keeps in-frame clones and lacks some. This sample yields approximately 940,000 clones, of which around 80% are seen a single time; approximately 1.5% belongs to the top ten. This sample stems from a study of shared clonotypes between healthy human individuals. Whole-study results and caveats: Non-shared clonotypes displayed generation probabilities falling below those of clonotypes present in all four donors. On the whole, naive subsets had larger estimated richness than memory subsets had.

The CDR3 consists of 14 residues. The germline V and J ends were trimmed by 3 bases and 2 bases, with 10 bases remaining between them. Looked up from germline, CDR1 is MDHEN and CDR2 is SYDVKM. This clonotype was sampled from a man between 18 and 29 years old in good health. Sequencing used memory CD4+ T cells sorted from blood. Indicated subset: CD45RA-negative fraction. The rearrangement joins TRBV28 to TRBJ1-2; D unresolved. CDR3 bases: TGTGCCAGCAGTTTCCCTTTGGAGAACTATGGCTACACCTTC. Its protein product is CASSFPLENYGYTF.